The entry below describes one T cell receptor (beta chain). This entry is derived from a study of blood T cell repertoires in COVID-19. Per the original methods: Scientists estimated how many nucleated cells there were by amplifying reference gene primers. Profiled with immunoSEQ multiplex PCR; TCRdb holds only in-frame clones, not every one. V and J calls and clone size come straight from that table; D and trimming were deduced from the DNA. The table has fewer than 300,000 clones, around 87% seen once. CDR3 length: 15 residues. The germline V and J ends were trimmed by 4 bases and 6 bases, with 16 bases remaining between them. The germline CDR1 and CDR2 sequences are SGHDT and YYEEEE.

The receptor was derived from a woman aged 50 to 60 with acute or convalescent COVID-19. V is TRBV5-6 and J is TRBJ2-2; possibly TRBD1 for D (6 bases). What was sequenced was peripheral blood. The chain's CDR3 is CASSHILQGAGELFF. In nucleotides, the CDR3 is TGTGCCAGCAGCCACATATTACAGGGAGCCGGGGAGCTGTTTTTT.